A selection of T cell receptor beta chains follows, all from one sample in a study of blood T cells in healthy people across ages. TCRdb reprocessed the 5' RACE reads with MiXCR, giving one entry per CDR3 protein. The profile shows around 1,800,000 distinct CDR3 sequences, roughly two fifths of them singletons. What was sequenced was blood. These receptors were obtained from a human donor in good health. Each CDR3 is given with its conserved first and last residue. The D gene is left open where the match is weak. Where a row states a size, it is once, few, many or the class of an expanded clone; other rows omit it.

j_call v_call clone_size d_call cdr3_nt cdr3_aa
TRBJ2-7 TRBV20-1 once TRBD2 TGCAGTGCTAGCGGGGGGGCCGTTTCAAACTACGAGCAGTACTTC CSASGGAVSNYEQYF
TRBJ1-2 TRBV5-1 NA TRBD1 TGCGCCAGCAGCTTGCACCCCGGGACAGGGGGCAATGGCTACACCTTC CASSLHPGTGGNGYTF
TRBJ2-1 TRBV20-1 NA TRBD2 TGCAGTGTCCCGAACGGGGGGGTTTACAATGAGCAGTTCTTC CSVPNGGVYNEQFF
TRBJ2-1 TRBV5-1 NA TRBD2 TGCGCCAGCGGTATTACTAGCGGGGTACGGAATGAGCAGTTCTTC CASGITSGVRNEQFF
TRBJ1-2 TRBV12-3/TRBV12-4 NA NA TGTGCCAGCAGTTTGGCAGTTTGGTACGGTTACACCTTC CASSLAVWYGYTF
TRBJ2-2 TRBV20-1 NA NA TGCAGTGCTAGAGATGGGAAGGCGGGCTCCGGGGAGCTGTTTTTT CSARDGKAGSGELFF
TRBJ2-1 TRBV12-3/TRBV12-4 NA TRBD2 TGTGCCAGCAAACGGGGGACTAACAATGAGCAGTTCTTC CASKRGTNNEQFF
TRBJ2-7 TRBV14 NA TRBD1 TGTGCCAGCAGCCAAGATGAGACAGGGAATGGCTACGAGCAGTACTTC CASSQDETGNGYEQYF
TRBJ2-3 TRBV7-3 NA TRBD1 TGTGCCAGCAGCCACGGGACAGGATTCACAGATACGCAGTATTTT CASSHGTGFTDTQYF
TRBJ2-1 TRBV21-1 few NA TGTGCCAGCAGCAAAGTTTTAGACTCTCGGCATGAGCAGTTCTTC CASSKVLDSRHEQFF
TRBJ1-5 TRBV5-1 NA NA TGCGCCAGCAGCTTGGAAGGCGGGGGGGATCAGCCCCAGCATTTT CASSLEGGGDQPQHF
TRBJ1-1 TRBV2 few NA TGTGCCAGCATATCTGACTGGAACACTGAAGCTTTCTTT CASISDWNTEAFF
TRBJ2-6 TRBV25-1 few TRBD1 TGTACCAGCAGTCCCCGGGACAGAGCCTCTGGGGCCAACGTCCTGACTTTC CTSSPRDRASGANVLTF
TRBJ2-3 TRBV19 few NA TGTGCCAGTAGCCGGGATAGATGGGGCCCCACAGATACGCAGTATTTT CASSRDRWGPTDTQYF
TRBJ1-5 TRBV12-3/TRBV12-4 NA TRBD1 TGTGCCAGCGTCAAAGGGACAGCAGGCAATCAGCCCCAGCATTTT CASVKGTAGNQPQHF
TRBJ1-4 TRBV6-1 NA NA TGTGCCAGGGTGTTAAATGAAAAACTGTTTTTT CARVLNEKLFF
TRBJ2-1 TRBV29-1 NA NA TGCAGCGCCATATCGCCTCTTACCTACAATGAGCAGTTCTTC CSAISPLTYNEQFF
TRBJ1-2 TRBV28 many NA TGTGCCAGCAGTGCCGCAAACTATGGCTACACCTTC CASSAANYGYTF